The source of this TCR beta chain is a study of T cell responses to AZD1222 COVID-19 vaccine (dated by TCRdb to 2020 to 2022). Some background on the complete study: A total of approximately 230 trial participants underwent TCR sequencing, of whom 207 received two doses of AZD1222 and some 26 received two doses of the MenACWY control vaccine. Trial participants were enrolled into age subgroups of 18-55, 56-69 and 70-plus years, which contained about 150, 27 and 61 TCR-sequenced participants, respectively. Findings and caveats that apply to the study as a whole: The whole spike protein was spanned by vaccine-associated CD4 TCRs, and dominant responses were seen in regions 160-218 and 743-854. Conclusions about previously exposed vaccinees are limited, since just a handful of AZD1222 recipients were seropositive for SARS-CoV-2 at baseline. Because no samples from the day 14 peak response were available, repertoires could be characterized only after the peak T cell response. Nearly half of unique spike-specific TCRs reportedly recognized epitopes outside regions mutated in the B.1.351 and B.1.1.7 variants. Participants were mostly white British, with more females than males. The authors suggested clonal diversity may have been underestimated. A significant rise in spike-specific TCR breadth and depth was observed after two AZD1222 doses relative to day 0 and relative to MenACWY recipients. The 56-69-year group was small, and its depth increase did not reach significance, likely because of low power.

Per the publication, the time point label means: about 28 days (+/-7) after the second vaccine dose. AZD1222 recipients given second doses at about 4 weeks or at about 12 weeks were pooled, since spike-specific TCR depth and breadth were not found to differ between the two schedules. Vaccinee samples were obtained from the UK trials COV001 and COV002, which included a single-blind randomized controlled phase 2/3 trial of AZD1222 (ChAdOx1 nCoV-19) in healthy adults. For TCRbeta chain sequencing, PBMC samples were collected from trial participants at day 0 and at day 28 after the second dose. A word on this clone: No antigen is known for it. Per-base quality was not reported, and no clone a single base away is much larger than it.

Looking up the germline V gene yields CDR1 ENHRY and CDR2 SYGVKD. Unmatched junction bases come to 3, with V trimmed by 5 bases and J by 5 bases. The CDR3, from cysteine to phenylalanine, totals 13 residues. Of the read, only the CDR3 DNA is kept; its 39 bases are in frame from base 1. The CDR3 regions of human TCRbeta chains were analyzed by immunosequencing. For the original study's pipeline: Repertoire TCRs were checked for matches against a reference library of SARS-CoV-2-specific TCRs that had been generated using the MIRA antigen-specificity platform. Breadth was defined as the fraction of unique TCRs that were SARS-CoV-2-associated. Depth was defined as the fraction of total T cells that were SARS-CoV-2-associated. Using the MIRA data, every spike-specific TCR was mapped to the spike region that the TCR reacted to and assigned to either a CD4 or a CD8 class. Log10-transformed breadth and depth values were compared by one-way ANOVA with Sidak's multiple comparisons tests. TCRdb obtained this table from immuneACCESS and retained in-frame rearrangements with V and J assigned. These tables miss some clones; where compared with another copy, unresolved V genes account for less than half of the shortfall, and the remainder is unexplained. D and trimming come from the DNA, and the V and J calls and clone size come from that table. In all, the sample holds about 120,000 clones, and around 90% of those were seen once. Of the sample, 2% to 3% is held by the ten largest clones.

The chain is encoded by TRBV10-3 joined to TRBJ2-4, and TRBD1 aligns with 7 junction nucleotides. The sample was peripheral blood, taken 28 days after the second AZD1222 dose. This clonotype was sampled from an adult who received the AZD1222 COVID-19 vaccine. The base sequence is TGTGCCATCAGTACCGGACAGGAAAACATTCAGTACTTC. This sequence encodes CAISTGQENIQYF.